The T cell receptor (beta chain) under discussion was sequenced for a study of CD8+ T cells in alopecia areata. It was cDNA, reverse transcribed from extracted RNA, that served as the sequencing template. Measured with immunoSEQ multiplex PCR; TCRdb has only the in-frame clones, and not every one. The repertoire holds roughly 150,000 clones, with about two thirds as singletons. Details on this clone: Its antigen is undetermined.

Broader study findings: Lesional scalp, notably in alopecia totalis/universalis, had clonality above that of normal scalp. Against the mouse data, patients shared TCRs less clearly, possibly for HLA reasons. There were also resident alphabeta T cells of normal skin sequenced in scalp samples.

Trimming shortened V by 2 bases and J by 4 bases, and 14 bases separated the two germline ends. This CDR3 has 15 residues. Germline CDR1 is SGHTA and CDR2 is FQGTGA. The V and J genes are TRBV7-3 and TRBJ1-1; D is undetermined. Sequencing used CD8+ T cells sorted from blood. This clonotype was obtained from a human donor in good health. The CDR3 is CASSLGSAGSTEAFF. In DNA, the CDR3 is TGTGCCAGCAGCTTAGGATCGGCCGGGAGCACTGAAGCTTTCTTT.